This T cell receptor beta chain was recorded in a study of fetal regulatory T cell absence and autoimmunity. Study summary: Without clinical diabetes, IPEX patients showed exocrine pancreas autoimmunity. Study outcomes and limitations: Some top pancreas TCR clones were over 90-fold enriched versus cord blood.

On this clone: Its antigen remains unidentified.

Libraries were prepared by immunoSEQ multiplex PCR; TCRdb keeps only in-frame clonotypes and omits some of them. The table shows around 100,000 clones, with around 72% occurring only once. This CDR3 comprises 17 residues. V was shortened by 0 bases and J by 7 bases, with 19 bases between the two germline ends. Per germline, CDR1 MNHEY and CDR2 SMNVEV (reference sequence). V gene TRBV27 combines with J gene TRBJ2-1; TRBD1 or TRBD2 may be the D gene (6 bases each). This receptor was taken from a male donor with IPEX syndrome. Sequenced input: pancreas tissue. The CDR3 reads CASSLSPRGRAWNEQFF. The CDR3 nucleotides are TGTGCCAGCAGTTTATCCCCCCGGGGGCGGGCTTGGAATGAGCAGTTCTTC.